Following are 30 T cell receptor beta chains from one sample sequenced in a study of T cell responses to AZD1222 COVID-19 vaccine. The table came from immunoSEQ multiplex PCR; TCRdb's copy has only in-frame clones and leaves some out. The data contain 94,000 or so clones, 75% to 90% of them singletons. The material sequenced was peripheral blood, taken on day 0 of AZD1222 vaccination. The receptors here all came from an adult in good health.

The chain is built from TRBV7-9 and TRBJ1-2; D call uncertain. The CDR3 runs 12 residues. V was trimmed by 3 bases and J by 7 bases, leaving 9 bases between them. The germline CDR1 and CDR2 sequences are SEHNR and FQNEAQ (reference sequence). CDR3 residues: CASSLGETGYTF. The DNA of the CDR3 is TGTGCCAGCAGCTTGGGAGAAACTGGCTACACCTTC.

CDR3 loop: CASSNPRVAKNIQYF. The CDR3 DNA is TGTGCCAGCAGCAACCCGCGGGTAGCCAAAAACATTCAGTACTTC. The V and J genes are TRBV28 and TRBJ2-4, with D possibly being TRBD2 (5 bases). This CDR3 has 15 residues. The V end lost 6 bases, the J end lost 0 bases, and 12 bases lay between the germline ends. The germline V gene encodes CDR1 MDHEN and CDR2 SYDVKM.

The chain combines TRBV7-2 with TRBJ2-7, with D tentatively TRBD2 (6 bases). Germline V gene data show CDR1 as SGHTA and CDR2 as FQGNSA. Trimming cost V 4 bases and J 2 bases, with 12 bases left between them. This CDR3 has 14 residues. The CDR3 region is CASSSGLDPYEQYF. The CDR3, as DNA: TGTGCCAGCAGCTCGGGACTCGACCCCTACGAGCAGTACTTC.

This sequence joins TRBV6-2 or TRBV6-3 and TRBJ2-5; 7 bases agree with TRBD2. V lost 0 bases, J lost 5 bases, and 9 bases stayed unmatched. The CDR3 runs to 16 residues. Per the germline V gene, CDR1 is MNHEY and CDR2 is SVGEGT. The CDR3 spells CASSYSRREFMETQYF. The CDR3 coding sequence is TGTGCCAGCAGTTACTCGAGGCGGGAGTTCATGGAGACCCAGTACTTC.

The V call is TRBV5-5, the J call TRBJ2-7; 10 nucleotides match TRBD1. The V segment lost 6 bases and the J segment 6 bases; nucleotides outside the gene matches: 9. Germline-derived CDR1 and CDR2 are SGHKS and YYEKEE (reference sequence). The CDR3 has 14 residues. The CDR3 protein is CASTYLGQGGEQYF. The CDR3 nucleotides read TGTGCCAGCACCTACTTAGGACAGGGGGGCGAGCAGTACTTC. Looking up the rest from reference TRBV5-5 and TRBJ2-7 gives the full variable domain: DAGVTQSPTHLIKTRGQQVTLRCSPISGHKSVSWYQQVLGQGPQFIFQYYEKEERGRGNFPDRFSARQFPNYSSELNVNALLLGDSALYLCASTYLGQGGEQYFGPGTRLTVT.

The chain is built from TRBV4-1 and TRBJ2-7; D perhaps matches TRBD2 (5 bases). The length of the CDR3 is 15 residues. Germline V lookup: CDR1 MGHRA, CDR2 YSYEKL. V lost 3 bases and J lost 2, with 14 bases in between. CDR3: CASSQLVGSPYEQYF. For the CDR3, the DNA is TGCGCCAGCAGCCAGCTTGTAGGGAGTCCCTACGAGCAGTACTTC.

The chain carries TRBV28 and TRBJ1-1, with D unresolved. The CDR3 contains 14 residues. Germline V CDR1 and CDR2: MDHEN, SYDVKM. V was clipped by 3 bases and J by 2 bases, with 10 bases between them. CDR3 amino acids: CASSFFGSNTEAFF. In DNA form, the CDR3 reads TGTGCCAGCAGTTTTTTCGGTAGTAACACTGAAGCTTTCTTT. Looking up the rest from reference TRBV28 and TRBJ1-1 gives the full variable domain: DVKVTQSSRYLVKRTGEKVFLECVQDMDHENMFWYRQDPGLGLRLIYFSYDVKMKEKGDIPEGYSVSREKKERFSLILESASTNQTSMYLCASSFFGSNTEAFFGQGTRLTVV.

In this sample, this clone turned up once. This chain uses TRBV3-1 (or the pseudogene TRBV3-2) with TRBJ2-1, with D possibly matching TRBD2 (6 bases). CDR3 length equals 13 residues. V shed 3 bases and J shed 8 bases, with 11 bases lying between them. CDR1 is LGHDT and CDR2 is YNNKEL in the germline V gene (reference sequence). In nucleotides, the CDR3 is TGTGCCAGCAGCCAGCGGGGAGTTCATGAGCAGTTCTTC. Translated: CASSQRGVHEQFF.

This chain links TRBV15 with TRBJ2-7; D not resolved. The germline gives CDR1 LNHNV, CDR2 YYDKDF (reference sequence). V was cut by 1 base and J by 2 bases, with 9 bases left in between. The CDR3 length is 14 residues. The CDR3 DNA follows: TGTGCCACCAGCAGAGGTCCGGGTACCTACGAGCAGTACTTC. It translates to CATSRGPGTYEQYF.

This clone appeared a single time. V is TRBV6-5 and J is TRBJ2-7, with D unclear. V dropped 2 bases and J dropped 5 bases, with 10 bases sitting between them. From germline, CDR1 is MNHEY and CDR2 SVGAGI. The CDR3 spans 13 residues. The CDR3: CASSYPPIDEQYF. The DNA of the CDR3 is TGTGCCAGCAGTTACCCACCGATCGACGAGCAGTACTTC.

The CDR3 sequence is CASGGHPLSGNTIYF. Here the CDR3 DNA reads TGTGCCAGCGGCGGCCATCCCCTCTCTGGAAACACCATATATTTT. J is TRBJ1-3 and V is TRBV9; D is unclear. V dropped 7 bases and J dropped 0 bases, with 14 bases sitting between them. The germline V gene encodes CDR1 SGDLS and CDR2 YYNGEE. The CDR3 sequence is 15 residues long. The full variable domain, in which reference TRBV9 and TRBJ1-3 provide the parts outside the CDR3, is DSGVTQTPKHLITATGQRVTLRCSPRSGDLSVYWYQQSLDQGLQFLIQYYNGEERAKGNILERFSAQQFPDLHSELNLSSLELGDSALYFCASGGHPLSGNTIYFGEGSWLTVV.

The CDR3 sequence: CASSLGEGPNYEQYF. The CDR3 DNA sequence: TGTGCCAGCAGCCTGGGGGAGGGACCTAACTACGAGCAGTACTTC. The chain recombines TRBV21-1 with TRBJ2-7; the table assigns TRBD2, which was not confirmed against the DNA. TRBV21-1 is designated a pseudogene. The CDR3 is 15 amino acids.

This chain links TRBV3-1 (or the pseudogene TRBV3-2) with TRBJ2-7, with 9 bases matching TRBD1. CDR3 length: 14 residues. The germline gives CDR1 LGHDT, CDR2 YNNKEL (reference sequence). V was clipped by 4 bases and J by 3 bases; unmatched bases: 4. The CDR3 spells CASSPWTGDYEQYF. The CDR3 DNA follows: TGTGCCAGCAGCCCTTGGACAGGGGACTACGAGCAGTACTTC.

The chain recombines TRBV7-2 with TRBJ1-2, with a weak D call TRBD1 (6 bases). This CDR3 has 14 residues. The V and J ends lost 5 bases and 8 bases respectively, with 18 bases between them. CDR1 SGHTA and CDR2 FQGNSA come from the germline V gene. CDR3 nucleotides: TGTGCCAGCAGCCCAGAAAGGACAGTGAGCGGCTACACCTTC. It yields the protein CASSPERTVSGYTF.

The chain has TRBV2 and TRBJ2-3, with D perhaps matching TRBD2 (5 bases). Trimming removed 8 bases from V and 0 bases from J, with 12 bases in between. The germline V gene has CDR1 SNHLY and CDR2 FYNNEI. The CDR3 covers 14 residues. The CDR3 nucleotides are TGTGCCAGCCCTGGAGCGGTTAGCACAGATACGCAGTATTTT. Translated: CASPGAVSTDTQYF.

V gene TRBV5-8 combines with J gene TRBJ2-1; 8 positions match TRBD2. Germline CDR1 is SGHTS and CDR2 is YDEGEE. The CDR3 covers 17 residues. Trimming removed 4 bases from V and 6 bases from J; junction bases left unmatched: 15. CDR3 protein: CASSLVAREAGGNEQFF. CDR3 bases: TGTGCCAGCAGCCTCGTAGCGCGGGAGGCGGGGGGCAATGAGCAGTTCTTC.

The rearrangement joins TRBV2 to TRBJ1-1; TRBD1 agrees at 8 bases. The V and J ends lost 9 bases and 3 bases, in that order; junction bases with no gene match: 3. This CDR3 region has 12 residues. Germline-derived CDR1 and CDR2 are SNHLY and FYNNEI. The CDR3 reads CASRTGYTEAFF. The DNA for the CDR3 is TGTGCCAGTCGGACAGGGTACACTGAAGCTTTCTTT.

CDR3 loop: CASSSTSTGNTIYF. Written as DNA, the CDR3 is TGTGCCAGCAGCTCGACAAGTACTGGAAACACCATATATTTT. The chain joins TRBV3-1 (or the pseudogene TRBV3-2) to TRBJ1-3; D gene unclear. The germline V gene has CDR1 LGHDT and CDR2 YNNKEL (reference sequence). Between the trimmed V and J ends, which lost 5 bases and 2 bases, there was a span of 10 bases. The CDR3 covers 14 residues.

The rearrangement joins TRBV4-2 to TRBJ2-7; no firm D call. The length of the CDR3 is 14 residues. Trimming shortened V by 4 bases and J by 1 base, and 11 bases separated the two germline ends. CDR1 LGHNA and CDR2 YNFKEQ come from the germline V gene. CDR3 residues: CASSPWANSYEQYF. For the CDR3, the DNA is TGTGCCAGCAGCCCTTGGGCCAATTCCTACGAGCAGTACTTC.

The chain links TRBV27 to TRBJ2-3, with 9 bases matching TRBD1. Germline V gene data show CDR1 as MNHEY and CDR2 as SMNVEV (reference sequence). This CDR3 is 16 amino acids long. Germline trimming cut 2 bases from V and 4 bases from J; bases unmatched to any gene: 7. CDR3: CASSLTGGWIADTQYF. The CDR3 DNA is TGTGCCAGCAGTTTAACAGGGGGCTGGATCGCAGATACGCAGTATTTT.

The V and J genes are TRBV6-5 and TRBJ2-7, with 9 bases that match TRBD1. Germline CDR1 reads MNHEY; CDR2 reads SVGAGI. The CDR3 sequence is 14 residues long. Unmatched junction bases numbered 7, after V lost 6 bases and J lost 4 bases. CDR3 amino acids: CASSQYRGRYEQYF. The CDR3 DNA follows: TGTGCCAGCAGCCAATACAGGGGGCGGTACGAGCAGTACTTC.

This clone showed up just once. The J gene is TRBJ2-7, the V gene TRBV30, with 7 bases aligning to TRBD1. The CDR3 runs to 14 residues. V trimming: 6 bases; J trimming: 0 bases; junction bases outside the gene matches: 8. Germline CDR1 GTSNPN, CDR2 SVGIG (reference sequence). The CDR3 sequence is CACLRGPSSYEQYF. In nucleotides, the CDR3 is TGTGCCTGCCTTAGGGGGCCGAGCTCCTACGAGCAGTACTTC.

The V gene is TRBV30, the J gene TRBJ2-2; D gene unclear. The CDR3 contains 13 residues. V gave up 4 bases and J gave up 6 bases, with 12 bases separating them. Germline CDR1 and CDR2: GTSNPN and SVGIG (reference sequence). The CDR3 loop is CAWIGRRSGELFF. CDR3 in DNA: TGTGCCTGGATAGGCCGGCGGTCCGGGGAGCTGTTTTTT.

This sequence joins TRBV25-1 and TRBJ2-3; possible D gene TRBD2, 6 bases. The CDR3 sequence is 17 residues long. Germline-derived CDR1 and CDR2 are MGHDK and SYGVNS. Trimming left V 1 base short and J 1 base short, with 15 bases between. The CDR3 coding sequence is TGTGCCAGCAGTGAATGGGAGTCCTCGGGGGGCACAGATACGCAGTATTTT. It yields the protein CASSEWESSGGTDTQYF.

This clone was seen only once. The J gene is TRBJ2-2, the V gene TRBV6-5; tentative D call: TRBD2 (5 bases). Deletions cut 6 bases from V and 7 bases from J, with 15 bases between. Looked up from germline, CDR1 is MNHEY and CDR2 is SVGAGI. CDR3 size: 14 residues. The CDR3 loop reads CASRAQRRDGELFF. The CDR3 nucleotides read TGTGCCAGCAGGGCACAGCGACGGGACGGGGAGCTGTTTTTT.

The chain is built from TRBV10-3 and TRBJ2-7, with TRBD2 matching 10 bases. Losses at the gene ends were 10 bases for V and 3 bases for J; bases not matched to a gene: 12. The CDR3 spans 15 residues. Germline values: CDR1 ENHRY, CDR2 SYGVKD. The CDR3 sequence: CASTASGRAFYEQYF. CDR3 DNA: TGTGCCAGCACAGCGAGCGGGAGGGCTTTCTACGAGCAGTACTTC.

This clone was counted once. The rearrangement uses TRBV11-2 and TRBJ2-7; no clear D gene. The CDR3 covers 14 residues. Trimming pared 3 bases from V and 6 bases from J, leaving 15 bases between. The germline gives CDR1 SGHAT, CDR2 FQNNGV. CDR3 sequence (DNA): TGTGCCAGCAGCTTGGAATGGGAAATCAGCGAGCAGTACTTC. Amino acids: CASSLEWEISEQYF.

The V gene is TRBV5-1, the J gene TRBJ2-1, with 10 bases fitting TRBD1. CDR1 is SGHRS and CDR2 is YFSETQ in the germline V gene. The trim removed 3 bases at V and 5 bases at J, leaving 5 bases unmatched. The CDR3 has 15 residues. The CDR3 loop reads CASSSPGQGHNEQFF. The CDR3 bases are TGCGCCAGCAGCTCCCCGGGACAGGGGCACAATGAGCAGTTCTTC. The whole variable domain, filled in from reference TRBV5-1 and TRBJ2-1, reads KAGVTQTPRYLIKTRGQQVTLSCSPISGHRSVSWYQQTPGQGLQFLFEYFSETQRNKGNFPGRFSGRQFSNSRSEMNVSTLELGDSALYLCASSSPGQGHNEQFFGPGTRLTVL.

V gene TRBV19 combines with J gene TRBJ2-5; 8 nucleotides match TRBD1. The V gene end was trimmed by 5 bases and the J gene end by 2 bases; junction bases not matched to a gene: 10. The CDR3 is 16 amino acids. Per germline, CDR1 LNHDA and CDR2 SQIVND (reference sequence). CDR3 protein: CASSPRGTGRQETQYF. The CDR3 bases are TGTGCCAGTAGTCCTCGGGGGACAGGACGGCAAGAGACCCAGTACTTC.

In nucleotides, the CDR3 is TGTGCCAGCAGTTACAGCGGGGGCAACACTGAAGCTTTCTTT. It specifies CASSYSGGNTEAFF. The chain carries TRBV6-2 or TRBV6-3 and TRBJ1-1; D is perhaps TRBD1 (6 bases). This CDR3 has 14 residues. The V end was cut by 2 bases, the J end by 2 bases, with 9 bases between. CDR1 and CDR2 (germline): MNHEY, SVGEGT.